These 27 T cell receptor beta chains share one sample of origin, sequenced in a study of cytomegalovirus exposure and HLA in healthy donors. The primer mix had 60 Vbeta and 13 Jbeta primers. Method: immunoSEQ multiplex PCR; TCRdb's copy keeps in-frame clones and lacks some. Its listing shows some 72,000 clones. The sample was PBMCs. These receptors were obtained from a boy between 10 and 17 years old in good health and CMV-seronegative.

This chain connects TRBV7-8 to TRBJ2-2, with 9 bases aligning to TRBD1. With 10 bases clipped from V and 4 bases from J, the junction kept 10 bases outside the gene matches. The V gene's germline CDR1 is SGHVS and CDR2 FQNEAQ. The CDR3 spans 15 residues. CDR3 in DNA: TGTGCCACCGGGAGGACAGGGGAAACCACCGGGGAGCTGTTTTTT. It is translated as CATGRTGETTGELFF.

The chain couples TRBV4-3 to TRBJ2-1; 11 bases map to TRBD2. This CDR3 comprises 16 residues. Germline V lookup: CDR1 LGHNA, CDR2 YSLEER. With 3 bases clipped from V and 4 bases from J, the junction kept 5 bases outside the gene matches. The CDR3 nucleotides are TGCGCCAGCAGCCATGTACTAGCGGGAGTTTACAATGAGCAGTTCTTC. Residues: CASSHVLAGVYNEQFF.

The rearrangement joins TRBV7-2 to TRBJ1-2; no clear D. Germline V CDR1 and CDR2: SGHTA, FQGNSA. There are 14 residues in the CDR3. The V gene lost 3 bases and the J gene lost 1 base, with 9 bases spanning the gap. The CDR3 bases are TGTGCCAGCAGCTTTTTGGAGGGTAACTATGGCTACACCTTC. It translates to CASSFLEGNYGYTF.

The rearrangement links TRBV19 to TRBJ1-2; unclear D gene. The length of the CDR3 is 14 residues. CDR1 LNHDA and CDR2 SQIVND come from the germline V gene (reference sequence). Trimming shortened V by 7 bases and J by 4 bases, and 16 bases separated the two germline ends. The chain's CDR3 is CASNPAGLGYGYTF. In DNA, the CDR3 is TGTGCCAGTAACCCTGCAGGCCTCGGCTATGGCTACACCTTC. The whole variable domain, remainder taken from reference TRBV19 and TRBJ1-2, is DGGITQSPKYLFRKEGQNVTLSCEQNLNHDAMYWYRQDPGQGLRLIYYSQIVNDFQKGDIAEGYSVSREKKESFPLTVTSAQKNPTAFYLCASNPAGLGYGYTFGSGTRLTVV.

V and J are TRBV30 and TRBJ1-1, with no clear D. V lost 4 bases, J lost 6 bases, and 12 bases lay in between. Germline CDR1 and CDR2: GTSNPN and SVGIG (reference sequence). The CDR3 is 12 amino acids. The CDR3: CAWKLVGSEAFF. The DNA of the CDR3 is TGTGCCTGGAAGCTCGTCGGTTCTGAAGCTTTCTTT.

The genes are TRBV19 and TRBJ2-7, with 8 bases aligning to TRBD2. Germline V gives CDR1 LNHDA, CDR2 SQIVND (reference sequence). The CDR3 has 14 amino acids. Germline trimming cut 4 bases from V and 2 bases from J; bases unmatched to any gene: 4. The CDR3 bases are TGTGCCAGTAGTAGCGGGAGGAGCGCCTACGAGCAGTACTTC. Amino acids: CASSSGRSAYEQYF.

The chain links TRBV4-3 to TRBJ2-1; 7 bases map to TRBD1. Losses at the gene ends were 0 bases for V and 1 base for J; bases not matched to a gene: 9. This CDR3 comprises 18 residues. Looked up from germline, CDR1 is LGHNA and CDR2 is YSLEER. The CDR3 nucleotides read TGCGCCAGCAGCCAAGAAGTGACAGGGTCGGTATCCTACAATGAGCAGTTCTTC. Its translation is CASSQEVTGSVSYNEQFF.

The V call is TRBV4-1, the J call TRBJ1-6, with a weak D call TRBD1 (6 bases). Germline loops: CDR1 MGHRA, CDR2 YSYEKL. Trimming left V 4 bases short and J 10 bases short, with 20 bases between. The CDR3 sequence is 16 residues long. This CDR3 is CASSPEGGGFYSPLHF. The DNA of the CDR3 is TGCGCCAGCAGCCCAGAGGGAGGGGGATTTTACTCACCCCTCCACTTT.

Of note for this clone: One end of the junction does not line up with germline, which may come from a read error. This chain connects TRBV6-5 to TRBJ1-5; no firm D call. Germline loops: CDR1 MNHEY, CDR2 SVGAGI. CDR3 length equals 15 residues. The CDR3 is CASSYSKYSNQHQHF. Written as DNA, the CDR3 is TGTGCCAGCAGTTACTCGAAGTATAGCAATCAGCACCAGCATTTT.

The V gene is TRBV6-1, the J gene TRBJ1-5; 9 bases line up with TRBD1. V was clipped by 6 bases and J by 2 bases; unmatched bases: 5. There are 15 residues in the CDR3. CDR1 is MNHNS, CDR2 SASEGT, per germline. The CDR3 region has the DNA TGTGCCAGCAGCCCGGGACAGGGAGGCAATCAGCCCCAGCATTTT. Translated, it gives CASSPGQGGNQPQHF.

The chain combines TRBV29-1 with TRBJ1-1; 8 nucleotides agree with TRBD1. The CDR3 is 15 residues long. V was clipped by 7 bases and J by 3 bases; unmatched bases: 13. Germline lookup yields CDR1 SQVTM and CDR2 ANQGSEA. The CDR3 sequence: CSATSGQGGYTEAFF. The CDR3 nucleotides read TGCAGCGCCACCTCAGGACAGGGAGGATACACTGAAGCTTTCTTT.

This rearrangement joins TRBV7-9 to TRBJ2-7; TRBD2 agrees at 8 bases. CDR3 size: 16 residues. The germline V gene has CDR1 SEHNR and CDR2 FQNEAQ (reference sequence). The V and J ends lost 4 bases and 7 bases, in that order; junction bases with no gene match: 15. As DNA, the CDR3 is TGTGCCAGCAGCTCCCTCCCCTTTGCGGGGGGAGAAGAGCAGTACTTC. This translates into CASSSLPFAGGEEQYF.

The V call is TRBV6-5, the J call TRBJ1-2, with 7 bases fitting TRBD1. Germline V gives CDR1 MNHEY, CDR2 SVGAGI. The CDR3 totals 14 residues. V lost 6 bases and J lost 2; bases outside the gene matches: 6. This CDR3 is CASRSGQANYGYTF. In DNA, the CDR3 is TGTGCCAGCAGAAGCGGACAGGCAAACTATGGCTACACCTTC.

The chain uses TRBV5-5 and TRBJ2-2, with D possibly being TRBD1 (6 bases). The V end was cut by 2 bases, the J end by 0 bases, with 14 bases between. This CDR3 has 17 amino acids. The germline V gene encodes CDR1 SGHKS and CDR2 YYEKEE (reference sequence). CDR3 coding DNA: TGTGCCAGCAGCTTACGGGACACCCGAACGAACACCGGGGAGCTGTTTTTT. It encodes CASSLRDTRTNTGELFF.

J is TRBJ1-5 and V is TRBV19; 7 nucleotides line up with TRBD1. Germline assignment: CDR1 LNHDA and CDR2 SQIVND (reference sequence). The CDR3 runs 16 residues. V lost 1 base, J lost 1 base, and 4 bases stayed unmatched. CDR3 in amino acids: CASSIGNRGSNQPQHF. CDR3 DNA: TGTGCCAGTAGTATAGGGAACAGGGGAAGCAATCAGCCCCAGCATTTT.

The CDR3 spells CASSNLGTGEAFF. CDR3 coding DNA: TGTGCCAGCAGCAACCTAGGGACAGGGGAAGCTTTCTTT. This chain connects TRBV2 to TRBJ1-1; 9 positions match TRBD1. The CDR3 totals 13 residues. The germline gives CDR1 SNHLY, CDR2 FYNNEI. Germline trimming cut 6 bases from V and 8 bases from J; bases unmatched to any gene: 7.

The chain employs TRBV4-3 and TRBJ2-1; D is perhaps TRBD2 (5 bases). The V and J ends lost 4 bases and 5 bases respectively, with 12 bases between them. Looked up from germline, CDR1 is LGHNA and CDR2 is YSLEER. This CDR3 is built from 14 residues. This CDR3 is CASSLRGSDNEQFF. CDR3 nucleotide sequence: TGCGCCAGCAGCCTCCGAGGGTCTGACAATGAGCAGTTCTTC.

This rearrangement joins TRBV27 to TRBJ2-7, with 7 bases that match TRBD2. V lost 3 bases and J lost 2; bases outside the gene matches: 4. Germline assignment: CDR1 MNHEY and CDR2 SMNVEV (reference sequence). There are 14 residues in the CDR3. DNA for the CDR3: TGTGCCAGCAGTTTGGGGCGGGGGACCTACGAGCAGTACTTC. It specifies CASSLGRGTYEQYF.

The rearrangement uses TRBV11-2 and TRBJ1-2, with 7 positions matching TRBD1. Germline values: CDR1 SGHAT, CDR2 FQNNGV. This CDR3 has 18 amino acids. The V and J ends lost 1 base and 0 bases, in that order; junction bases with no gene match: 11. In nucleotides, the CDR3 is TGTGCCAGCAGCTTAGTTCCAAAGGGGGCACTAGCTAACTATGGCTACACCTTC. Translation: CASSLVPKGALANYGYTF.

The chain carries TRBV2 and TRBJ1-5, with 7 bases identical to TRBD1. CDR1 is SNHLY and CDR2 is FYNNEI in the germline V gene. Germline trimming cut 6 bases from V and 4 bases from J; bases unmatched to any gene: 9. The CDR3 spans 15 residues. This CDR3 reads CASSAGQTGNQPQHF. CDR3 bases: TGTGCCAGCAGCGCGGGACAGACGGGGAATCAGCCCCAGCATTTT.

The chain links TRBV11-2 to TRBJ2-6, with a weak D call TRBD1 (6 bases). The CDR3 runs to 18 residues. From germline, CDR1 is SGHAT and CDR2 FQNNGV. V lost 1 base and J lost 0, with 13 bases in between. DNA for the CDR3: TGTGCCAGCAGCTTAGTCGCAGGGGTGTACTCTGGGGCCAACGTCCTGACTTTC. This sequence encodes CASSLVAGVYSGANVLTF.

This chain joins TRBV30 and TRBJ1-4; D perhaps matches TRBD1 (6 bases). Looked up from germline, CDR1 is GTSNPN and CDR2 is SVGIG (reference sequence). CDR3 size: 15 residues. Trimming shortened V by 0 bases and J by 0 bases, and 8 bases separated the two germline ends. The CDR3 DNA reads TGTGCCTGGAGTGTACGGACAGCAACTAATGAAAAACTGTTTTTT. Amino acids: CAWSVRTATNEKLFF.

This chain connects TRBV13 to TRBJ1-2; perhaps TRBD1 as D (6 bases). This CDR3 comprises 16 residues. Deletions cut 4 bases from V and 4 bases from J, with 19 bases between. Germline V gene sequence: CDR1 PRHDT, CDR2 FYEKMQ (reference sequence). CDR3 loop: CASSSDNRERSYGYTF. DNA for the CDR3: TGTGCCAGCAGCTCAGACAACAGGGAAAGGAGCTATGGCTACACCTTC. Filled out from reference TRBV13 and TRBJ1-2, the complete variable domain reads AAGVIQSPRHLIKEKRETATLKCYPIPRHDTVYWYQQGPGQDPQFLISFYEKMQSDKGSIPDRFSAQQFSDYHSELNMSSLELGDSALYFCASSSDNRERSYGYTFGSGTRLTVV.

In DNA, the CDR3 is TGTGCCAGCAGCTTGGCCCCCTCGGGCACTGAAGCTTTCTTT. Protein: CASSLAPSGTEAFF. The V call is TRBV11-2, the J call TRBJ1-1; D uncertain. V lost 3 bases and J 4 bases, leaving 12 bases between the germline ends. CDR3 length: 14 residues. The germline V gene has CDR1 SGHAT and CDR2 FQNNGV.

CDR3 sequence: CASSSMEVSGYTF. CDR3 nucleotide sequence: TGTGCCAGCAGCTCGATGGAGGTATCCGGCTACACCTTC. The chain recombines TRBV13 with TRBJ1-2; D unresolved. Germline V gene data show CDR1 as PRHDT and CDR2 as FYEKMQ (reference sequence). V lost 4 bases to trimming and J lost 8 bases, with 14 bases between them. This CDR3 has 13 amino acids.

The V gene is TRBV27, the J gene TRBJ2-7; D is possibly TRBD1 (6 bases). The germline V gene encodes CDR1 MNHEY and CDR2 SMNVEV (reference sequence). The CDR3 runs to 13 residues. Trimming left V 6 bases short and J 2 bases short, with 11 bases between. The CDR3 DNA reads TGTGCCAGCAGCGCCGGGACAACCTACGAGCAGTACTTC. This encodes CASSAGTTYEQYF.

V is TRBV19 and J is TRBJ1-1, with TRBD1 matching over 8 bases. Trimming removed 6 bases from V and 5 bases from J; junction bases left unmatched: 8. CDR1 is LNHDA, CDR2 SQIVND, per germline (reference sequence). The CDR3 sequence is 14 residues long. The CDR3: CASRTQGAITEAFF. DNA for the CDR3: TGTGCCAGTAGGACGCAGGGGGCGATAACTGAAGCTTTCTTT.